This TCR beta chain was profiled in a study of cytomegalovirus exposure and HLA in healthy donors. The PCR was carried out with 60 Vbeta primers and 13 Jbeta primers. Sequencing used immunoSEQ multiplex PCR; TCRdb keeps in-frame clones, though not all of them. The sample shows 150,000 or so clones, about 77% of them seen only once. In the case of this clone: The antigen is undetermined. At one of its ends the junction is not consistent with the germline gene, which may arise from a read error.

Overall study results and limits: For most subjects, TCR beta sequences were reported to predict HLA-A and HLA-B alleles with accuracy.

CDR1 is SGHTS and CDR2 is YDEGEE in the germline V gene. The CDR3 covers 13 residues. The V call is TRBV5-8, the J call TRBJ1-2, with D unresolved. The sequenced material came from PBMCs. This receptor was obtained from a male donor in good health and CMV-seronegative. CDR3: CASTPSWAHGHTF. CDR3 in DNA: TGTGCCAGCACCCCGAGTTGGGCCCATGGCCACACCTTC.